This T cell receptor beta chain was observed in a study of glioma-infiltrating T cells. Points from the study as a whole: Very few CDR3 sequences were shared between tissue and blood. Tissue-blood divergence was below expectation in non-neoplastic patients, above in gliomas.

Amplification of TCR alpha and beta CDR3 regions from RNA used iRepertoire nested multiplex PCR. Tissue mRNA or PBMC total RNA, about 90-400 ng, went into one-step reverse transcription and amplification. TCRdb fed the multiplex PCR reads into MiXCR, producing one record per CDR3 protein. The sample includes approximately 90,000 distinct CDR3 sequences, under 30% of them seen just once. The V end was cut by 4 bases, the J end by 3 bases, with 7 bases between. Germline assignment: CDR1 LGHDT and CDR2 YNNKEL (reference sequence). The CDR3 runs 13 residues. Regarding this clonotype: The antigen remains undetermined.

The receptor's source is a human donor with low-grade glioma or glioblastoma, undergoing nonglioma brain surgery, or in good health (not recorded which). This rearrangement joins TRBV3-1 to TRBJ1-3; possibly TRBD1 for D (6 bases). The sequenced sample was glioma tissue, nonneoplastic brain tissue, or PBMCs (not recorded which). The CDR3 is CASSRTDGNTIYF. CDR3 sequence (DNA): TGTGCCAGCAGCCGGACAGATGGAAACACCATATATTTT.